One sample yielded the 3 T cell receptor beta chains listed below, sequenced in a study of Ad26.COV2.S vaccination and SARS-CoV-2 variants. The repertoire was sequenced with immunoSEQ multiplex PCR; TCRdb's copy has only in-frame clones and lacks some. This sample has some 290,000 clones, with more than 70% found just once. As for treatment: some 20 received Ad26.COV2.S at low or high dose, single or two shots; 5 received placebo; per-sample allocation not given. Sampling was done on day 63 after the first vaccine or placebo injection. Material: peripheral blood, obtained in a trial of Ad26.COV2.S vaccine versus placebo. These receptors all come from a person aged 18-65 years who received the Ad26.COV2.S COVID-19 vaccine or a placebo.

In its sample, this clone was seen once. The genes are TRBV5-4 and TRBJ2-5; 9 bases map to TRBD1. The CDR3 is 16 residues long. CDR1 SGHNT and CDR2 YYREEE come from the germline V gene (reference sequence). V dropped 4 bases and J dropped 0; count of bases not matched to a gene: 7. The CDR3: CASSRGQGTYQETQYF. Here the CDR3 DNA reads TGTGCCAGCAGCCGGGGACAGGGCACCTACCAAGAGACCCAGTACTTC.

This clone turned up a few times. J is TRBJ2-1 and V is TRBV12-3 or TRBV12-4; 9 bases are shared with TRBD1. The CDR3 extends over 13 amino acids. The V and J ends lost 5 bases and 10 bases, in that order; junction bases with no gene match: 6. The DNA of the CDR3 is TGTGCCAGCAGTCGTGGACAGGGGATCGAGCAGTTCTTC. It encodes CASSRGQGIEQFF.

This chain joins TRBV20-1 and TRBJ2-7; 11 positions agree with TRBD2. Trimming removed 3 bases from V and 2 bases from J; junction bases left unmatched: 12. Germline V gene data show CDR1 as DFQATT and CDR2 as SNEGSKA (reference sequence). The CDR3 spans 17 residues. The CDR3: CSASIPSGGRAAYEQYF. In DNA form, the CDR3 reads TGCAGTGCTAGTATACCTAGCGGGGGGCGCGCGGCCTACGAGCAGTACTTC.